In this sample, the clone carrying this T cell receptor (beta chain) turned up a few times. This specimen comes from a study of T cells in Graves' hyperthyroidism and ophthalmopathy. In the study overall: It was at initial diagnosis, before any treatment, that peripheral blood was collected.

What was amplified from RNA transcripts were TCR beta CDR3 regions. The TCR CDR3 was amplified in a first-round RT-PCR using the HTBI primer set. TCRdb processed the multiplex PCR reads anew with MiXCR; each CDR3 protein has one entry. In the table there are around 690,000 distinct CDR3 sequences, around a sixth of which are singletons. Per germline, CDR1 DFQATT and CDR2 SNEGSKA (reference sequence). The CDR3 extends over 9 amino acids. Deletions cut 3 bases from V and 11 bases from J, with 6 bases between. Sample: blood. This clonotype was obtained from a man aged 50 to 59 with Graves' hyperthyroidism. The chain has TRBV20-1 and TRBJ2-3; no reliable D call. CDR3 loop: CSASIRQYF. The CDR3 region has the DNA TGCAGTGCTAGTATTAGGCAGTATTTT.